Listed here are 6 T cell receptor beta chains from one sample, sequenced in a study of blood T cell repertoires in COVID-19. Clones were read by immunoSEQ multiplex PCR, and TCRdb kept only the in-frame ones, dropping some. The repertoire consists of 110,000 or so clones, with about nine tenths occurring once and the leading ten covering approximately 1.1%. The specimen was peripheral blood. These receptor sequences come from a human donor in a cohort sampled during active COVID-19.

CDR3 loop: CASSLRLAGKNDEQFF. Written as DNA, the CDR3 is TGTGCCAGCAGCTTAAGACTAGCGGGAAAGAACGATGAGCAGTTCTTC. The V call is TRBV7-9, the J call TRBJ2-1, with TRBD2 matching 11 bases. The J segment lost 8 bases and the V segment lost 2 bases, leaving 8 bases of the junction unmatched. CDR3 length: 16 residues. From germline, CDR1 is SEHNR and CDR2 FQNEAQ (reference sequence).

This chain uses TRBV24-1 with TRBJ2-3; 10 nucleotides align to TRBD2. Trimming took 8 bases from V and 2 from J; bases not matched to a gene: 9. This CDR3 has 16 amino acids. Per the germline V gene, CDR1 is KGHDR and CDR2 is SFDVKD. The CDR3 DNA is TGTGCCACCACGGACCGTAGCGGGGGGCCCACAGATACGCAGTATTTT. This sequence encodes CATTDRSGGPTDTQYF.

The chain employs TRBV15 and TRBJ1-1, with D possibly TRBD1 on 5 matching bases. CDR1 and CDR2 (germline): LNHNV, YYDKDF (reference sequence). This CDR3 has 17 residues. The germline V and J ends were trimmed by 0 bases and 1 base, with 15 bases remaining between them. The CDR3 DNA sequence: TGTGCCACCAGCAGAGATTCCAGGGATTGGGGGAACACTGAAGCTTTCTTT. Translated, it gives CATSRDSRDWGNTEAFF. The full variable domain, completed using reference TRBV15 and TRBJ1-1, is DAMVIQNPRYQVTQFGKPVTLSCSQTLNHNVMYWYQQKSSQAPKLLFHYYDKDFNNEADTPDNFQSRRPNTSFCFLDIRSPGLGDTAMYLCATSRDSRDWGNTEAFFGQGTRLTVV.

The chain recombines TRBV25-1 with TRBJ2-1; TRBD2 matches at 9 bases. V was clipped by 2 bases and J by 3 bases; unmatched bases: 5. The CDR3 is made up of 16 amino acids. CDR1 is MGHDK and CDR2 is SYGVNS in the germline V gene. CDR3 residues: CASSEIRLADYNEQFF. CDR3 coding DNA: TGTGCCAGCAGTGAAATAAGACTAGCGGACTACAATGAGCAGTTCTTC.

The chain couples TRBV21-1 to TRBJ2-4; the table's D call of TRBD1 was not tested on the DNA. TRBV21-1 is deemed a pseudogene. The CDR3 extends over 18 amino acids. As DNA, the CDR3 is TGTGCCAGCAGCAAAGAGGGACAGAACATCGTAGCCAAAAACATTCAGTACTTC. It codes for CASSKEGQNIVAKNIQYF.

The gene calls are TRBV6-5 and TRBJ2-1; D remains unclear. V shed 6 bases and J shed 4 bases, with 4 bases lying between them. In germline, CDR1 is MNHEY, CDR2 SVGAGI. The CDR3 is 11 amino acids. The CDR3 is CASSLYNEQFF. The CDR3 coding sequence is TGTGCCAGCAGCTTGTACAATGAGCAGTTCTTC.